This TCR beta chain was recovered during a study of blood T cells in healthy people across ages. Then a second PCR, running roughly 7 to 11 cycles, was carried out with a sample-barcoded 5' primer and a J-beta primer mix. Each CDR3 protein is one row after TCRdb ran MiXCR on the 5' RACE reads. The sample consists of some 850,000 distinct CDR3 sequences, approximately 24% of them appearing once. The table lists this clonotype with many counts. The V and J ends lost 6 bases and 4 bases respectively, with 12 bases between them. The CDR3 consists of 13 residues. Germline-derived CDR1 and CDR2 are SGHVS and FQNEAQ. Separately, the same data were catalogued under a study of T cells of mothers and their children. This second report adds: Related pairs of mothers and children showed slightly higher, non-significant overlap versus unrelated pairs.

The sequence was collected from a boy aged 10-17 years in good health. The rearrangement uses TRBV7-8 and TRBJ2-5; D is undetermined. The sample consisted of blood. Here the CDR3 DNA reads TGTGCCAGCAGTTTGGGCCGACTAGAGACCCAGTACTTC. Its translation: CASSLGRLETQYF.